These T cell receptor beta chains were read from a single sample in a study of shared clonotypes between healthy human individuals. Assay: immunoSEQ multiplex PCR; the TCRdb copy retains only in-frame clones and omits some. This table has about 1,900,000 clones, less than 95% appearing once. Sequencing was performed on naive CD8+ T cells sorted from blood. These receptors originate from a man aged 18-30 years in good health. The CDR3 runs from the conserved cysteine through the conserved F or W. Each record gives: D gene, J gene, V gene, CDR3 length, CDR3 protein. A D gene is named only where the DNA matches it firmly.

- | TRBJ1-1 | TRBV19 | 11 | CASSTGTEAFF
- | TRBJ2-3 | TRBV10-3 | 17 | CAISASLSRSSPDTQYF
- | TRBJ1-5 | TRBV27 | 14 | CASTETGGNQPQHF
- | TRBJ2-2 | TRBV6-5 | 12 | CASSWDTGELFF
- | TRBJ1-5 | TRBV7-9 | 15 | CASGTSLLSNQPQHF
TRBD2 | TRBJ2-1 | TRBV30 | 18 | CAWESRLAGAAFVTEQFF
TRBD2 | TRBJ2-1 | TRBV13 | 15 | CASSLGTSGGYEQFF
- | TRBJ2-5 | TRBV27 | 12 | CASTDWGETQYF
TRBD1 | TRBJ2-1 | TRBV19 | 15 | CASSKGTGTYNEQFF
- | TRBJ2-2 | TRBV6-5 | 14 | CASSSQAGTGELFF
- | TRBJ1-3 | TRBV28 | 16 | CASRSSWRSSGNTIYF